Listed below are T cell receptor beta chains from one sample, sequenced in a study of blood T cell repertoires in COVID-19. The data were produced by immunoSEQ multiplex PCR, yet TCRdb's version contains in-frame clones alone and is incomplete. The top ten clones hold 9.5% to 11% of a sample with roughly 18,000 clones, 75% to 85% of them seen once. The sample taken for sequencing was peripheral blood. These receptors came from an elderly man with acute or convalescent COVID-19. The CDR3 runs from the conserved cysteine through the conserved F or W. D genes are given only for firm matches. Size is stated for part of the rows, as once, few or many counts, or as a class when the clone is expanded.

NA	TRBV4-2	few	14	TRBJ2-7	CASSLTEGSYEQYF	TGTGCCAGCAGCCTAACCGAGGGCTCCTACGAGCAGTACTTC
NA	TRBV19	NA	14	TRBJ1-2	CASNPVGEVYGYTF	TGTGCCAGTAATCCGGTAGGGGAGGTCTATGGCTACACCTTC
NA	TRBV6-5	once	15	TRBJ2-3	CASSYWGGTTDTQYF	TGTGCCAGCAGTTACTGGGGCGGGACCACAGATACGCAGTATTTT
TRBD2	TRBV5-8	NA	15	TRBJ2-3	CASSRSGGATDTQYF	TGTGCCAGCAGCCGTAGCGGGGGGGCCACAGATACGCAGTATTTT
NA	TRBV12-3/TRBV12-4	NA	13	TRBJ2-1	CASTLRVYNEQFF	TGTGCCAGCACCCTGAGAGTTTACAATGAGCAGTTCTTC
NA	TRBV18	NA	13	TRBJ2-3	CASSPPRPNTQYF	TGTGCCAGCTCACCACCGCGGCCGAATACGCAGTATTTT
TRBD2	TRBV7-2	NA	18	TRBJ2-5	CASSIRLAGGPGSETQYF	TGTGCCAGCAGCATAAGACTAGCGGGGGGCCCGGGGAGTGAGACCCAGTACTTC
NA	TRBV5-6	NA	15	TRBJ1-2	CASSFMFRGDYGYTF	TGTGCCAGCAGCTTCATGTTCAGGGGCGACTATGGCTACACCTTC
TRBD2	TRBV7-2	NA	16	TRBJ2-4	CASSLSGVLAKNIQYF	TGTGCCAGCAGCTTGAGCGGGGTTCTAGCCAAAAACATTCAGTACTTC
NA	TRBV12-1	NA	18	TRBJ2-7	CASSCLTSGGPLPYEQYF	TGTGCCAGCAGCTGCCTCACTAGCGGGGGCCCTCTACCCTACGAGCAGTACTTC
TRBD1	TRBV6-5	NA	15	TRBJ2-2	CASRRQGAVTGELFF	TGTGCCAGCAGAAGACAGGGGGCGGTGACCGGGGAGCTGTTTTTT
NA	TRBV19	NA	13	TRBJ2-5	CASKAEGWETQYF	TGTGCCAGTAAGGCGGAGGGTTGGGAGACCCAGTACTTC
TRBD1	TRBV7-9	NA	15	TRBJ2-5	CASNPRDREQETQYF	TGTGCCAGCAACCCCCGGGACAGGGAACAAGAGACCCAGTACTTC
NA	TRBV4-1	NA	14	TRBJ2-1	CASSQEGTRNEQFF	TGCGCCAGCAGCCAAGAGGGGACTCGCAATGAGCAGTTCTTC
TRBD1	TRBV11-2	NA	15	TRBJ2-7	CASSLGPRGQGEQYF	TGTGCCAGCAGCTTAGGTCCCAGGGGGCAGGGGGAGCAGTACTTC
NA	TRBV15	few	14	TRBJ2-7	CATSTRDTGREQYF	TGTGCCACCAGCACCCGGGACACCGGTCGGGAGCAGTACTTC
TRBD1	TRBV18	NA	15	TRBJ1-1	CASSLSRDRVSEAFF	TGTGCCAGCTCCCTCTCCCGGGACAGGGTTTCTGAAGCTTTCTTT
NA	TRBV5-1	NA	15	TRBJ2-2	CASSLVGAYTGELFF	TGCGCCAGCAGCTTGGTAGGGGCATACACCGGGGAGCTGTTTTTT
TRBD1	TRBV6-5	NA	14	TRBJ2-7	CAAQPGQASYEQYF	TGTGCCGCCCAACCGGGACAGGCGTCCTACGAGCAGTACTTC
NA	TRBV6-2/TRBV6-3	NA	14	TRBJ2-7	CASSPPPRTDEQYF	TGTGCCAGCAGCCCCCCCCCTAGGACAGACGAGCAGTACTTC